These T cell receptor beta chains were read from a single sample in a study of response to subunit inactivated influenza vaccine. MiXCR, applied by TCRdb to the RT-PCR reads, yields one record per CDR3 protein. The data show about 190,000 distinct CDR3 sequences, roughly an eighth seen once. Sequenced material: CD8+ T cells sorted from PBMCs, taken around 5 days after vaccination. Receptor source: a man between 45 and 60 years old who received an inactivated influenza vaccine. CDR3s include the opening cysteine and the closing phenylalanine or tryptophan. The order of the fields is CDR3 protein, CDR3 DNA, clone size, D gene, V gene, J gene. A D gene is named only where the DNA matches it firmly. Expanded clones are given a class, and other clones once, few, many or no size at all.

CDR3: CASSPIGLETQYF; DNA: TGTGCCAGCAGCCCGATCGGCTTAGAGACCCAGTACTTC; size: few; D: -; V: TRBV13; J: TRBJ2-5
CDR3: CASSPIDGGTEQYF; DNA: TGCGCCAGCAGCCCCATCGATGGGGGAACCGAGCAGTACTTC; size: -; D: -; V: TRBV4-3; J: TRBJ2-7
CDR3: CATSDSDRGRDTGELFF; DNA: TGTGCCACCAGTGACAGCGACAGGGGGCGCGACACCGGGGAGCTGTTTTTT; size: many; D: TRBD1; V: TRBV24-1; J: TRBJ2-2
CDR3: CASSWPRWGSTTQETQYF; DNA: TGTGCCAGCAGTTGGCCCAGGTGGGGGAGCACCACTCAAGAGACCCAGTACTTC; size: -; D: -; V: TRBV6-2/TRBV6-3; J: TRBJ2-5
CDR3: CASSSYYGYTF; DNA: TGTGCCAGCAGCTCCTACTATGGCTACACCTTC; size: many; D: -; V: TRBV12-3/TRBV12-4; J: TRBJ1-2
CDR3: CAWSSGTSVDTDTQYF; DNA: TGTGCCTGGAGTTCTGGGACTAGCGTCGACACAGATACGCAGTATTTT; size: few; D: TRBD2; V: TRBV30; J: TRBJ2-3
CDR3: CAISESGTGGSSTDTQYF; DNA: TGTGCCATCAGTGAGTCGGGGACAGGGGGTAGCAGCACAGATACGCAGTATTTT; size: once; D: TRBD1; V: TRBV10-3; J: TRBJ2-3
CDR3: CASSLDPTSGGAGVDTQYF; DNA: TGTGCCAGCAGCTTAGATCCGACTAGCGGGGGGGCCGGGGTAGATACGCAGTATTTT; size: many; D: TRBD2; V: TRBV11-2; J: TRBJ2-3
CDR3: CASSVSGAGATNEKLFF; DNA: TGTGCCAGCAGCGTCAGTGGGGCGGGAGCAACTAATGAAAAACTGTTTTTT; size: few; D: -; V: TRBV7-8; J: TRBJ1-4
CDR3: CASSPERLAGMNTGELFF; DNA: TGCGCCAGCAGCCCCGAACGACTAGCGGGCATGAACACCGGGGAGCTGTTTTTT; size: -; D: TRBD2; V: TRBV4-1; J: TRBJ2-2
CDR3: CASSDNGSPQETQYF; DNA: TGTGCCAGCAGCGATAACGGGAGCCCCCAAGAGACCCAGTACTTC; size: few; D: -; V: TRBV9; J: TRBJ2-5
CDR3: CASSYSTSLETQYF; DNA: TGTGCCAGCAGTTACTCGACTAGCTTAGAGACCCAGTACTTC; size: few; D: TRBD2; V: TRBV6-5; J: TRBJ2-5
CDR3: CSARREGGTQYF; DNA: TGCAGTGCTAGGCGGGAGGGAGGAACGCAGTATTTT; size: -; D: TRBD2; V: TRBV20-1; J: TRBJ2-3
CDR3: CASSAGPGSTGELFF; DNA: TGTGCCAGCAGCGCCGGCCCGGGATCCACCGGGGAGCTGTTTTTT; size: -; D: -; V: TRBV11-2; J: TRBJ2-2